This TCR beta chain was captured by sequencing in a study of blood T cell repertoires in COVID-19. In the original processing: Reference gene primers were amplified, and this amplification served to estimate nucleated cell counts. Measured with immunoSEQ multiplex PCR; TCRdb has only the in-frame clones, and not every one. V and J calls and clone size are copied from that table; D and trimming were computed from the DNA. Among about 190,000 clones listed, 85% to 90% were seen once. V shed 7 bases and J 1 base; nucleotides not matched to a gene: 4. This CDR3 spans 14 amino acids. Germline CDR1 is MNHEY and CDR2 is SVGAGI.

This sequence joins TRBV6-5 and TRBJ1-1, with 9 bases lining up with TRBD1. This TCR derives from a man aged 18 to 29 with active or convalescent COVID-19. Sequencing used peripheral blood. The CDR3 sequence: CASMDRGRNTEAFF. In DNA, the CDR3 is TGTGCCAGCATGGACAGGGGAAGGAACACTGAAGCTTTCTTT.